One T cell receptor beta chain is described in this entry. Its antigen is unidentified. The sample is drawn from a study of neoadjuvant nivolumab and ipilimumab in lung cancer. Turning to the study itself: The combination arm added day-1 ipilimumab 1 mg/kg to nivolumab 3 mg/kg on days 1, 15, 29. Study-wide points: Only a single major-pathologic-response sample was available for clonality analysis. From pretherapy to surgery, tumor richness and clonality rose with dual therapy. Blood richness before therapy tracked richness in tumors resected after neoadjuvant therapy.

Profiled with immunoSEQ multiplex PCR; TCRdb holds only in-frame clones, not every one. The sample yields 40,000 to 60,000 clones, approximately 90% seen once. Germline CDR1 reads MGHRA; CDR2 reads YSYEKL. This CDR3 is built from 17 residues. V was shortened by 0 bases and J by 12 bases, with 24 bases between the two germline ends. The sequence came from an adult with non-small cell lung cancer. Some clones in this sample may be carry-over from other donors' samples. V and J are TRBV4-1 and TRBJ2-1, with TRBD2 as a possible D gene (6 bases). The sequenced sample was blood, obtained before neoadjuvant nivolumab, alone or with ipilimumab. CDR3 in DNA: TGCGCCAGCAGCCAAGATCGGGCGGTGGGGGGACCCAGCGGGCAGTTCTTC. This translates into CASSQDRAVGGPSGQFF.